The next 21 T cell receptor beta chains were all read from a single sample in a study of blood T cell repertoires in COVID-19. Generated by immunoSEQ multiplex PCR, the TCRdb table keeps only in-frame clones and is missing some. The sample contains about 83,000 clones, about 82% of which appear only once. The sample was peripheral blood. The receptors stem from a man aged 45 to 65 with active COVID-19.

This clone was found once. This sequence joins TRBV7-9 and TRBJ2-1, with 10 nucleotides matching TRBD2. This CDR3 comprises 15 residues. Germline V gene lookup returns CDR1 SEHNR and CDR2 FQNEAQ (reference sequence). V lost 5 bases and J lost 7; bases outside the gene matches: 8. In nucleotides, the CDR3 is TGTGCCAGCAGCCCATCAGCGGGAGGGCCGAATGAGCAGTTCTTC. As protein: CASSPSAGGPNEQFF. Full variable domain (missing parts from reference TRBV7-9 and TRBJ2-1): DTGVSQNPRHKITKRGQNVTFRCDPISEHNRLYWYRQTLGQGPEFLTYFQNEAQLEKSRLLSDRFSAERPKGSFSTLEIQRTEQGDSAMYLCASSPSAGGPNEQFFGPGTRLTVL.

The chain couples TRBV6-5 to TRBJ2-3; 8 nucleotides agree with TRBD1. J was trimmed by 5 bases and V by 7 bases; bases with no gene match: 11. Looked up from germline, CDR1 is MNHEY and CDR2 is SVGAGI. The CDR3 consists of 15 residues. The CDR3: CASIPRQGRLDTQYF. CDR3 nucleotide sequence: TGTGCCAGCATTCCGCGACAGGGGCGCCTAGATACGCAGTATTTT.

The DNA for the CDR3 is TGTGCCAGCAGCTTAAAAGGGACAGGGACCCAAGAGACCCAGTACTTC. Its translation is CASSLKGTGTQETQYF. The V and J genes are TRBV28 and TRBJ2-5, with TRBD1 matching over 9 bases. The CDR3 is 16 amino acids. Germline V gene lookup returns CDR1 MDHEN and CDR2 SYDVKM. V shed 6 bases and J 1 base; nucleotides not matched to a gene: 9.

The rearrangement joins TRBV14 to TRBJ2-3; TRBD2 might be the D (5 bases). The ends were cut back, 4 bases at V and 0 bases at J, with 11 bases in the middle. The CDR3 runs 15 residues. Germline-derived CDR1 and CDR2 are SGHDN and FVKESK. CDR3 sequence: CASSRGIKSTDTQYF. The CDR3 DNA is TGTGCCAGCAGCCGAGGGATCAAAAGCACAGATACGCAGTATTTT.

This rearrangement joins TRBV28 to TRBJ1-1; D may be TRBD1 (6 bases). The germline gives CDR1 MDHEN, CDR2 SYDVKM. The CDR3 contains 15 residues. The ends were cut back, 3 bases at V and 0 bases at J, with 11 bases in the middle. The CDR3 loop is CASSLSTGLNTEAFF. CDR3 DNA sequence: TGTGCCAGCAGTTTGAGTACAGGGCTGAACACTGAAGCTTTCTTT.

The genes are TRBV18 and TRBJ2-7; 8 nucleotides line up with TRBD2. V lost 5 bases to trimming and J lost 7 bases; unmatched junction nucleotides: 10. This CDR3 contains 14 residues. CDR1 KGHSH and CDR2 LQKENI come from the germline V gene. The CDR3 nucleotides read TGTGCCAGCTCATCTGCAGCGGGAGAAAGGGAGCAGTACTTC. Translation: CASSSAAGEREQYF.

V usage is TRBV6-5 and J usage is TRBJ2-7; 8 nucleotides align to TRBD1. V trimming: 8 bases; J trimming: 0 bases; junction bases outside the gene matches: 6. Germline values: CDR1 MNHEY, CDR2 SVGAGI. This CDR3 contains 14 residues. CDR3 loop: CASCRQGSSYEQYF. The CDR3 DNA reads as TGTGCCAGCTGCCGACAGGGGAGCTCCTACGAGCAGTACTTC.

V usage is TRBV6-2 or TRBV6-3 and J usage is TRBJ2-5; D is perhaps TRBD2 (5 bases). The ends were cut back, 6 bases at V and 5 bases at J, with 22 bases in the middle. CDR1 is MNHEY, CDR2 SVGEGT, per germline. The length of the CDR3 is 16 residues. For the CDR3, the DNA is TGTGCCAGCAGCCCTCTGAGCCGAGCGGTTCAGGAGACCCAGTACTTC. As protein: CASSPLSRAVQETQYF.

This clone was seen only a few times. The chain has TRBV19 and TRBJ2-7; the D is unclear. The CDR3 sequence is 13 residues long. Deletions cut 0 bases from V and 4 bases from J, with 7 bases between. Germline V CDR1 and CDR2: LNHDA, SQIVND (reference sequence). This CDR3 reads CASSIDGEYEQYF. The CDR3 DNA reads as TGTGCCAGTAGTATAGATGGAGAGTACGAGCAGTACTTC.

In DNA form, the CDR3 reads TGTGCCAGCAGCCCCCGGACAGGGCCTGCCGGGGAGCTGTTTTTT. The encoded protein is CASSPRTGPAGELFF. The chain joins TRBV11-3 to TRBJ2-2, with 8 bases identical to TRBD1. The CDR3 length is 15 residues. CDR1 and CDR2 from the germline V gene are SGHNT and YENEEA. Losses at the gene ends were 5 bases for V and 6 bases for J; bases not matched to a gene: 8.

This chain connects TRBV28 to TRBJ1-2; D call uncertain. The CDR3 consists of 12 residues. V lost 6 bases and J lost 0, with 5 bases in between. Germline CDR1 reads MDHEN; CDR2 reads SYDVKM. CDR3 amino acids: CASSRANYGYTF. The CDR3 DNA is TGTGCCAGCAGCCGAGCTAACTATGGCTACACCTTC.

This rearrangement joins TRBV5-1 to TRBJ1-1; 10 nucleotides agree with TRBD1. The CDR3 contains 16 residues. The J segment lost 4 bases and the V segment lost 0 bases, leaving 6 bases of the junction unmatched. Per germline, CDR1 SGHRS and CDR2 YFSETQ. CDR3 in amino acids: CASSLAGTGASTEAFF. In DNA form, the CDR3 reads TGCGCCAGCAGCTTGGCCGGGACAGGGGCCAGCACTGAAGCTTTCTTT.

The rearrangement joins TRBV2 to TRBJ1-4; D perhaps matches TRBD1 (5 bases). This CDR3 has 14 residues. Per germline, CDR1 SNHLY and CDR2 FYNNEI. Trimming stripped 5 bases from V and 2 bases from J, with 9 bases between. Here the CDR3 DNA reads TGTGCCAGCAGTTGGACACTTACTAATGAAAAACTGTTTTTT. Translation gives CASSWTLTNEKLFF. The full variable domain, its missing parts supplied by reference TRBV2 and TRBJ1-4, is EPEVTQTPSHQVTQMGQEVILRCVPISNHLYFYWYRQILGQKVEFLVSFYNNEISEKSEIFDDQFSVERPDGSNFTLKIRSTKLEDSAMYFCASSWTLTNEKLFFGSGTQLSVL.

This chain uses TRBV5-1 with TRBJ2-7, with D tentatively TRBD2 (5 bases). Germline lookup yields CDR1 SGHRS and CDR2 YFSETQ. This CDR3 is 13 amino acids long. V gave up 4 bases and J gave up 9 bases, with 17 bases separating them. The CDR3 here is CASSPEGGFGQYF. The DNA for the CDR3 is TGCGCCAGCAGCCCCGAGGGTGGCTTCGGGCAGTACTTC.

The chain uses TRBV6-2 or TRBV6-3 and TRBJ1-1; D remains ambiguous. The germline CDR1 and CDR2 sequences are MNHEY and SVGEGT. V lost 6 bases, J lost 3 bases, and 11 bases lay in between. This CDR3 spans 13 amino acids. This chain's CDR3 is CASSDHGDTEAFF. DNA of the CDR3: TGTGCCAGCAGCGACCACGGGGACACTGAAGCTTTCTTT.

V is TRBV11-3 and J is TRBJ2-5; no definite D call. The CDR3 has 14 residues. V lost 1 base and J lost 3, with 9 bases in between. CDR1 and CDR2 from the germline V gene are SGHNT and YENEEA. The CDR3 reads CASSLGQIEETQYF. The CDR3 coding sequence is TGTGCCAGCAGCTTAGGCCAGATCGAAGAGACCCAGTACTTC.

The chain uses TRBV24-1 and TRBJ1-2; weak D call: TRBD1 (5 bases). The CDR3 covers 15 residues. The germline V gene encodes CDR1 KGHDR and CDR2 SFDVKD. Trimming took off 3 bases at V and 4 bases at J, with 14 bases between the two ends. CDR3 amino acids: CATSDVGVGLYGYTF. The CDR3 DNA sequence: TGTGCCACCAGTGATGTAGGTGTGGGGCTCTATGGCTACACCTTC.

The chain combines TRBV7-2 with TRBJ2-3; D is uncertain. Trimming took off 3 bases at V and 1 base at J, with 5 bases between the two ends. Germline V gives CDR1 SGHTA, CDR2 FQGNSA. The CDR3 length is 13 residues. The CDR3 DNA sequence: TGTGCCAGCAGCTTCCAGGGCACAGATACGCAGTATTTT. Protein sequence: CASSFQGTDTQYF.

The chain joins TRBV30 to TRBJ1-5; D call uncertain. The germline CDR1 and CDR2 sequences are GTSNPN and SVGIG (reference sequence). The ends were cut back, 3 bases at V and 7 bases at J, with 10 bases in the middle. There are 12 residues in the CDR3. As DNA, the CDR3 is TGTGCCTGGAGGGGCTCCGGACAGCCCCAGCATTTT. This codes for CAWRGSGQPQHF.

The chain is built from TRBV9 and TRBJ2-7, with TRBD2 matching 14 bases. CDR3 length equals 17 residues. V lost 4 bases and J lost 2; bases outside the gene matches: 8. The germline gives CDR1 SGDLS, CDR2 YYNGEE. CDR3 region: CASSSGTSGGFTYEQYF. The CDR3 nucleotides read TGTGCCAGCAGCTCAGGGACTAGCGGGGGATTCACCTACGAGCAGTACTTC.

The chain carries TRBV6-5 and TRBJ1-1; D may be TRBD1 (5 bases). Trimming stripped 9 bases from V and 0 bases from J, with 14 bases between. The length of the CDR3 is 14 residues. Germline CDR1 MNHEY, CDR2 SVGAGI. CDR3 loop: CASKKPGMNTEAFF. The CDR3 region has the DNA TGTGCCAGTAAGAAGCCAGGGATGAACACTGAAGCTTTCTTT.